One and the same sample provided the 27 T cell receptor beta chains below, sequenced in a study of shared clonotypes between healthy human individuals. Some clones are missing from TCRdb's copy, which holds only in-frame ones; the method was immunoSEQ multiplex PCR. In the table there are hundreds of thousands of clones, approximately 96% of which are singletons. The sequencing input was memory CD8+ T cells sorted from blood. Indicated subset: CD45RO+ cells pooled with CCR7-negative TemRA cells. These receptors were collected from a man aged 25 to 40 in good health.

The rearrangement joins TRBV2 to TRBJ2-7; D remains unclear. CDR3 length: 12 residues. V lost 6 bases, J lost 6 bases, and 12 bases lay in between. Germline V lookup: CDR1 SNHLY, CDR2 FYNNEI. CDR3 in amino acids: CASRDLPPEQYF. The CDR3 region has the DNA TGTGCCAGCAGGGACCTCCCCCCCGAGCAGTACTTC.

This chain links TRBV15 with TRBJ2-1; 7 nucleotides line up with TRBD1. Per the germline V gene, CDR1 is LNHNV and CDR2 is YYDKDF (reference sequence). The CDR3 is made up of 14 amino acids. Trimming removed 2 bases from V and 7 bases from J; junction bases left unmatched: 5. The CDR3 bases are TGTGCCACCAGCAGATGGACAGGCGGTAATGAGCAGTTCTTC. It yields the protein CATSRWTGGNEQFF. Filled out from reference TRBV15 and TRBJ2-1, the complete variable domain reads DAMVIQNPRYQVTQFGKPVTLSCSQTLNHNVMYWYQQKSSQAPKLLFHYYDKDFNNEADTPDNFQSRRPNTSFCFLDIRSPGLGDTAMYLCATSRWTGGNEQFFGPGTRLTVL.

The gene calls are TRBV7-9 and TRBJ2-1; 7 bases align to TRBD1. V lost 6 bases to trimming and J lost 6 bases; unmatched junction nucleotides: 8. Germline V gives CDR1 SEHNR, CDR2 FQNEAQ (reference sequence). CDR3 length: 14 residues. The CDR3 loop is CASRRQGTGNEQFF. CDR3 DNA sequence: TGTGCCAGCAGAAGACAGGGTACTGGCAATGAGCAGTTCTTC.

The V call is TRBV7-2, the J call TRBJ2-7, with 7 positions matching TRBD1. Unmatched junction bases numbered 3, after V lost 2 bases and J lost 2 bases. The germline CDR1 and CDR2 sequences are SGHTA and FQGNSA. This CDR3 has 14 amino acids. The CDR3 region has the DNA TGTGCCAGCAGCTTACGACAGGGACCCTACGAGCAGTACTTC. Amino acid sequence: CASSLRQGPYEQYF.

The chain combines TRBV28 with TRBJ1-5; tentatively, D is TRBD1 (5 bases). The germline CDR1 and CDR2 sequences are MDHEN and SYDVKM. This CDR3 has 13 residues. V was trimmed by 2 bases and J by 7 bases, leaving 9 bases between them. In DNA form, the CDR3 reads TGTGCCAGCAGTTTACCCCAGGGCCAGCCCCAGCATTTT. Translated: CASSLPQGQPQHF.

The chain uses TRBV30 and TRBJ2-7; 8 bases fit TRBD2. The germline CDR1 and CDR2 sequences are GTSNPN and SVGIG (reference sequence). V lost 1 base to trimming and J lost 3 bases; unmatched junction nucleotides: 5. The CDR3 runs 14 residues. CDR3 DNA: TGTGCCTGGAGTGGGATAGCGGGGAACTACGAGCAGTACTTC. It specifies CAWSGIAGNYEQYF.

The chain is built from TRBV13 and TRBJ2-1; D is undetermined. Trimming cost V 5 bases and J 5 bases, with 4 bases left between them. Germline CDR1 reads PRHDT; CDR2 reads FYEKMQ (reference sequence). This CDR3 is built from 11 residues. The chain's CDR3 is CASSRNNEQFF. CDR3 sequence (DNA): TGTGCCAGCAGCCGAAACAATGAGCAGTTCTTC. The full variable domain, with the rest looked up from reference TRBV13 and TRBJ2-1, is AAGVIQSPRHLIKEKRETATLKCYPIPRHDTVYWYQQGPGQDPQFLISFYEKMQSDKGSIPDRFSAQQFSDYHSELNMSSLELGDSALYFCASSRNNEQFFGPGTRLTVL.

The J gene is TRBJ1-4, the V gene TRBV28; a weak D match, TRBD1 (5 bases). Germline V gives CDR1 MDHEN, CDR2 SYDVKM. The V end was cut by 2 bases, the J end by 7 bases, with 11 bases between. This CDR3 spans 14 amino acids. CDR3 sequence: CASSLLRGAEKLFF. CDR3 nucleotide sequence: TGTGCCAGCAGTTTACTCCGGGGCGCTGAAAAACTGTTTTTT.

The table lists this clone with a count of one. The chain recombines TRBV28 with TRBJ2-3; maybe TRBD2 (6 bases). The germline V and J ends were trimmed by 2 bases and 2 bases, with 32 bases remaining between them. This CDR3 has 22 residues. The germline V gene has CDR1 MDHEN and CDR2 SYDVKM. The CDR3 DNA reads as TGTGCCAGCAGTTTAGGAGAGGGCGGGTGGAGGGGCTCTAGGAGAAACACAGATACGCAGTATTTT. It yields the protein CASSLGEGGWRGSRRNTDTQYF.

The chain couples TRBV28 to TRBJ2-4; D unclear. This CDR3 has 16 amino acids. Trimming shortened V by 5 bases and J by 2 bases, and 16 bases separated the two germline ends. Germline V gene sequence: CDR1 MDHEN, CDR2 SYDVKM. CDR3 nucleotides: TGTGCCAGCAGTCCCCGTGTGTTTGTACCCAAAAACATTCAGTACTTC. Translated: CASSPRVFVPKNIQYF.

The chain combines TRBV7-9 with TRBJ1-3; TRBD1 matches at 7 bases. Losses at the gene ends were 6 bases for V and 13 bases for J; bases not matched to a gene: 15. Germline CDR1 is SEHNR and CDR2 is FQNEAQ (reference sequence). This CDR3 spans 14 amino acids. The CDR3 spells CASSPPSAGTAIYF. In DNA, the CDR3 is TGTGCCAGCAGTCCACCCAGTGCCGGGACAGCGATATATTTT.

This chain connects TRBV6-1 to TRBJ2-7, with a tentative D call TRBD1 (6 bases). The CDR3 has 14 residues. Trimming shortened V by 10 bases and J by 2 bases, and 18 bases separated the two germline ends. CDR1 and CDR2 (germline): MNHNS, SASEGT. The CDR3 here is CATDSRTVPYEQYF. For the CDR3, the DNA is TGTGCCACCGATTCTAGGACAGTTCCCTACGAGCAGTACTTC.

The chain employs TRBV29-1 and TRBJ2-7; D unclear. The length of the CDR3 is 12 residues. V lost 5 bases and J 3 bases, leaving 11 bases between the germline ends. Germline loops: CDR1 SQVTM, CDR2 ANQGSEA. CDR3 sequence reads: CSVSDAYYEQYF. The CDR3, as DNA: TGCAGCGTTTCGGACGCCTACTACGAGCAGTACTTC.

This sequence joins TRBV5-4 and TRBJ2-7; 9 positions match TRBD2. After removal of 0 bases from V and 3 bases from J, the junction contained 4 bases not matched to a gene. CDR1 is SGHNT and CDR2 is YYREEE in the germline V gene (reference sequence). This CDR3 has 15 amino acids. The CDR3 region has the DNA TGTGCCAGCAGCTTGGAGCGGGAGGAGGTCTACGAGCAGTACTTC. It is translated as CASSLEREEVYEQYF.

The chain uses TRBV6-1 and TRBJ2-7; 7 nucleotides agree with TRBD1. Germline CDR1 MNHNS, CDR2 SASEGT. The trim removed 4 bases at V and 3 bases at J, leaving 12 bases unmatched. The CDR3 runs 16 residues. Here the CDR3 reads CASSARTYGQDYEQYF. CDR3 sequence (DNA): TGTGCCAGCAGTGCCCGAACCTATGGACAGGACTACGAGCAGTACTTC.

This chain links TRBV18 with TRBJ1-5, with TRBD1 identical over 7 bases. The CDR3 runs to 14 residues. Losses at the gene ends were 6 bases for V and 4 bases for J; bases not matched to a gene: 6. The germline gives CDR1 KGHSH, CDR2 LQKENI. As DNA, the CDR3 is TGTGCCAGCTCCCGGGACAGCGGTAATCAGCCCCAGCATTTT. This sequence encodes CASSRDSGNQPQHF.

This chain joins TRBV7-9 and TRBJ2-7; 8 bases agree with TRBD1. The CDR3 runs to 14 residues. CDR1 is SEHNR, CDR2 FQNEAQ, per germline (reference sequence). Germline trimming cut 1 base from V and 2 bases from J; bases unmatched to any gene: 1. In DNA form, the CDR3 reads TGTGCCAGCAGCTTAGGGACAGGGACCTACGAGCAGTACTTC. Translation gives CASSLGTGTYEQYF.

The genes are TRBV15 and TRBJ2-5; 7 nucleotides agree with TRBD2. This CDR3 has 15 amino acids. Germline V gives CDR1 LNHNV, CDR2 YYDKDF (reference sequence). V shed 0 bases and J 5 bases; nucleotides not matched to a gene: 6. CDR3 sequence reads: CATSRDPGGGETQYF. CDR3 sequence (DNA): TGTGCCACCAGCAGAGATCCGGGAGGTGGCGAGACCCAGTACTTC.

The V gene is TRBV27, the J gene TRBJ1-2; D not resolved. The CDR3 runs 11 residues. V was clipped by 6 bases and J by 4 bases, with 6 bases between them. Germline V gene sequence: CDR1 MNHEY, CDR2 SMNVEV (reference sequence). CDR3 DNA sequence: TGTGCCAGCAGCTGGGGCTATGGCTACACCTTC. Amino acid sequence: CASSWGYGYTF.

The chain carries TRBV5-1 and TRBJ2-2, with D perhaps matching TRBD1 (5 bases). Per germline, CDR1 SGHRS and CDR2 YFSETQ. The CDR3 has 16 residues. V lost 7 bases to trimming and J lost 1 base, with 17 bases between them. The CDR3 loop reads CASRTADSLNTGELFF. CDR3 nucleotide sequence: TGCGCCAGCCGGACGGCAGACAGCCTGAACACCGGGGAGCTGTTTTTT.

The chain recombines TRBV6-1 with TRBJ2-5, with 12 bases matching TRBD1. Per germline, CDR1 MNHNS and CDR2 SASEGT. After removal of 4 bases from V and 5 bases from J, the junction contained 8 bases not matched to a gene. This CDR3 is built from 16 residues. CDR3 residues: CASSGGTGGGRETQYF. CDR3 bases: TGTGCCAGCAGTGGCGGGACAGGGGGCGGGAGGGAGACCCAGTACTTC.

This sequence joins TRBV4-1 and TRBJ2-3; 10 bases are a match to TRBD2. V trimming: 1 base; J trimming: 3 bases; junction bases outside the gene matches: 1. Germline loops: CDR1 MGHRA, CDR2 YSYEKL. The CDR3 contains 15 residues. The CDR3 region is CASSQVLAGTDTQYF. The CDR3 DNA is TGCGCCAGCAGCCAAGTACTAGCGGGGACAGATACGCAGTATTTT.

The CDR3 is CASSPSGLLNYEQYF. CDR3 bases: TGTGCCAGCAGTCCATCGGGGCTCCTAAACTACGAGCAGTACTTC. The gene calls are TRBV28 and TRBJ2-7; D may match TRBD1 or TRBD2 (5 bases each). This CDR3 has 15 amino acids. CDR1 MDHEN and CDR2 SYDVKM come from the germline V gene. Trimming took off 5 bases at V and 3 bases at J, with 17 bases between the two ends.

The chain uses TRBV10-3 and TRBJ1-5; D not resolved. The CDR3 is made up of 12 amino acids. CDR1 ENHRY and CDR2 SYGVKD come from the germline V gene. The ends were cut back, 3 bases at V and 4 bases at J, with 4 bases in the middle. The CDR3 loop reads CAISDGNQPQHF. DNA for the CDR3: TGTGCCATCAGTGACGGGAATCAGCCCCAGCATTTT.

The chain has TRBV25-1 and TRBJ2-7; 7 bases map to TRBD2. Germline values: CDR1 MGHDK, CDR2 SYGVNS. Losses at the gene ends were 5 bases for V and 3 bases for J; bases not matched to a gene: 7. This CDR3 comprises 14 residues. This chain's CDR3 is CASSFVGRGYEQYF. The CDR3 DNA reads TGTGCCAGCAGTTTTGTGGGGAGGGGCTACGAGCAGTACTTC.

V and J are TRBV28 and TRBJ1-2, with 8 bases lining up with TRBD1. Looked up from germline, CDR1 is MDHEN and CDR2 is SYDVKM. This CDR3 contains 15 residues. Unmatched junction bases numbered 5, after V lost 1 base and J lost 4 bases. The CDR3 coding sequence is TGTGCCAGCAGTTTATCCAGGACAGGGTTCTATGGCTACACCTTC. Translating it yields CASSLSRTGFYGYTF.

In DNA form, the CDR3 reads TGTGCCAGCACTCCGAACCTTTGGGGACAGGGCTCCTACGAGCAGTACTTC. The encoded protein is CASTPNLWGQGSYEQYF. This chain connects TRBV2 to TRBJ2-7, with 9 bases that match TRBD1. J lost 0 bases, V lost 7 bases, and 13 bases had no gene match. Germline-derived CDR1 and CDR2 are SNHLY and FYNNEI. The length of the CDR3 is 17 residues.